This T cell receptor (beta chain) was identified in a study of regulatory T cells in long-lasting Graves disease. Study conclusions and caveats: Among persistent patients, a larger number of public clonotypes were shared (around 3,000) than among newly diagnosed patients (around 980).

The sample holds a few counts of this clonotype. Its antigen is not identified. Time point noted: newly diagnosed GD, antithyroid drugs for less than 3 months. From RNA extracted from PBMCs, the TCR library was made. Guidelines of the American Thyroid Association were used to diagnose Graves' disease. A volume of 7 to 9.5 milliliters of peripheral blood was collected in EDTA tubes. Libraries of TCR beta came from iRepertoire HTBI primers plus Arm-PCR of CDR3 regions. MiXCR, applied by TCRdb to the multiplex PCR reads, yields one record per CDR3 protein. The table shows 350,000 to 500,000 distinct CDR3 sequences, with 16% occurring only once. Germline CDR1 reads MNHEY; CDR2 reads SMNVEV (reference sequence). The CDR3 length is 15 residues. V shed 6 bases, J shed 0 bases, and the junction held 6 bases outside the gene matches. These data were also filed under a second study, of T cells in Graves' hyperthyroidism and ophthalmopathy. That source adds: Researchers ran a first-round RT-PCR on the TCR CDR3 using the HTBI primer set.

The chain couples TRBV27 to TRBJ1-1; 8 bases match TRBD1. Sequences were derived from peripheral blood mononuclear cells (PBMCs), sampled at new diagnosis, from a patient treated with antithyroid drugs. This TCR was recovered from a woman younger than 35 with Graves disease. Here the CDR3 reads CASRSGGAVNTEAFF. The DNA of the CDR3 is TGTGCCAGCAGGTCAGGGGGCGCGGTGAACACTGAAGCTTTCTTT.